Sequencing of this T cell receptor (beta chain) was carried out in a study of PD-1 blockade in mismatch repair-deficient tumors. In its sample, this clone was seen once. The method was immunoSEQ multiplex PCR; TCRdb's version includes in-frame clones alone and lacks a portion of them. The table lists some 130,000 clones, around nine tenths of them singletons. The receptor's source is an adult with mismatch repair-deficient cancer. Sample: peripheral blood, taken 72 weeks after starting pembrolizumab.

The CDR3 coding sequence is TGTGCCAGCAGCTCCGGACGTTCCTACGAGCAGTACTTC. Translated: CASSSGRSYEQYF. The chain has TRBV11-1 and TRBJ2-7; D is uncertain. This CDR3 comprises 13 residues. Looked up from germline, CDR1 is SGHAT and CDR2 is FQDESV (reference sequence). Deletions cut 4 bases from V and 1 base from J, with 8 bases between.